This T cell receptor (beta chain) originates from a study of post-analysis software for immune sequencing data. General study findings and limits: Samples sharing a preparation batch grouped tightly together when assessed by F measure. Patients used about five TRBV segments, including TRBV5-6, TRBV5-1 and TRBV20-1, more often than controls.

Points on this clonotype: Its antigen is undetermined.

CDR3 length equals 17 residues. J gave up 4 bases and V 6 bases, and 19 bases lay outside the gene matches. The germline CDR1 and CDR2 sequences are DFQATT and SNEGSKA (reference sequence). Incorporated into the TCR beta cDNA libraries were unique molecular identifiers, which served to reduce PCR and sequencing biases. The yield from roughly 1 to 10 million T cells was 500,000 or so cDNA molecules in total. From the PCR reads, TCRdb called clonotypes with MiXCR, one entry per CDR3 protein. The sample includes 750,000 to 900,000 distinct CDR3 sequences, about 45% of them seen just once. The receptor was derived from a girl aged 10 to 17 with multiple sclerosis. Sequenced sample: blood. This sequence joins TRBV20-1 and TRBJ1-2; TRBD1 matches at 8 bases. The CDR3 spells CSAGGTGEGAGFYGYTF. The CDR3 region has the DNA TGCAGTGCAGGCGGGACAGGAGAGGGGGCCGGCTTCTATGGCTACACCTTC.